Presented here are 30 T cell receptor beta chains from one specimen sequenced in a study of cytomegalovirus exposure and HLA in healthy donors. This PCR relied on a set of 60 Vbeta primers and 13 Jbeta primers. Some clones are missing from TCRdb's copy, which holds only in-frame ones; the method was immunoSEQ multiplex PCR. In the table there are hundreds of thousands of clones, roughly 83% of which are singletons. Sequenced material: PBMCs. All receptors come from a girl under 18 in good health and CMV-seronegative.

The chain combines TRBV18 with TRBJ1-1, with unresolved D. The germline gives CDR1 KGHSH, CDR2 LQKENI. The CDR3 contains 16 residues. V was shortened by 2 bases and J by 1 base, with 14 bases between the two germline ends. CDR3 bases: TGTGCCAGCTCACCAAGGGTTCCTGAGGGGAACACTGAAGCTTTCTTT. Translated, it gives CASSPRVPEGNTEAFF.

The CDR3 loop reads CASSSGTSAPQGYNEQFF. The CDR3 DNA follows: TGTGCCAGCAGTTCCGGGACTAGCGCTCCTCAAGGCTACAATGAGCAGTTCTTC. The chain carries TRBV7-2 and TRBJ2-1; 10 bases are shared with TRBD2. The CDR3 sequence is 18 residues long. The ends lost 6 bases at V and 3 bases at J; junction bases unmatched: 14. Germline V CDR1 and CDR2: SGHTA, FQGNSA.

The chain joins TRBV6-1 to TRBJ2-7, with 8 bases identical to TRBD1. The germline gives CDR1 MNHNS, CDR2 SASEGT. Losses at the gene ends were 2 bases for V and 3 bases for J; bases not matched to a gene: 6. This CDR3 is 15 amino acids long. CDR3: CASSERPDRDYEQYF. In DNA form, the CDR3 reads TGTGCCAGCAGTGAACGGCCGGACAGGGACTACGAGCAGTACTTC.

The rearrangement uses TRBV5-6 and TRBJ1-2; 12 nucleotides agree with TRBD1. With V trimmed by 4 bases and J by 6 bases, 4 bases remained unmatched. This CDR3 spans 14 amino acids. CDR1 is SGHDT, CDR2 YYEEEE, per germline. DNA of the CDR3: TGTGCCAGCAGCCAAGGGACAGGGGGCCATGGCTACACCTTC. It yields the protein CASSQGTGGHGYTF.

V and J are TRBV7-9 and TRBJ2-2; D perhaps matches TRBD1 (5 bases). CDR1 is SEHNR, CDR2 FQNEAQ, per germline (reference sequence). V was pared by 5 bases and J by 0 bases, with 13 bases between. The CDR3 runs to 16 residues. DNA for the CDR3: TGTGCCAGCAGCGTCAGGCAGGGCGCGAACACCGGGGAGCTGTTTTTT. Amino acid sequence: CASSVRQGANTGELFF.

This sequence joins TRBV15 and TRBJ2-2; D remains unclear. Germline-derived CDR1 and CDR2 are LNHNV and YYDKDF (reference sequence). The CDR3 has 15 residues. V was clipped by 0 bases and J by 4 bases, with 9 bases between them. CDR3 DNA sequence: TGTGCCACCAGCAGAGATCGGCAGCGCACCGGGGAGCTGTTTTTT. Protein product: CATSRDRQRTGELFF.

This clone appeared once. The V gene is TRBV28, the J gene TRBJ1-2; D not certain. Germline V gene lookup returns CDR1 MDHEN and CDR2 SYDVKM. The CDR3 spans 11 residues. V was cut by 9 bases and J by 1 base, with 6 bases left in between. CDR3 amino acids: CASSVNYGYTF. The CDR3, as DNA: TGTGCCAGTTCCGTTAACTATGGCTACACCTTC.

CDR3 amino acids: CASIGLPMNTEAFF. The CDR3 DNA reads TGTGCCAGCATAGGACTACCAATGAACACTGAAGCTTTCTTT. The rearrangement links TRBV28 to TRBJ1-1; no clear D. CDR3 length: 14 residues. Germline CDR1 is MDHEN and CDR2 is SYDVKM. V lost 7 bases and J lost 0, with 12 bases in between.

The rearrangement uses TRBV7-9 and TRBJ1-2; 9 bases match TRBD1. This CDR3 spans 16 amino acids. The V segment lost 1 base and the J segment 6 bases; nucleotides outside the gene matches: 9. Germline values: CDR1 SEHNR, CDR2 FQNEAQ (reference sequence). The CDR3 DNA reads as TGTGCCAGCAGCTTAGGGGGGACAGGGCTCGTCAATGGCTACACCTTC. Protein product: CASSLGGTGLVNGYTF.

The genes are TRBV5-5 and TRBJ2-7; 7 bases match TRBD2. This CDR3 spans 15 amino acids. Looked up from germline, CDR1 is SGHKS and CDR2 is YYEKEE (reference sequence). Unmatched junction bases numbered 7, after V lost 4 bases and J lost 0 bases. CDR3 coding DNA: TGTGCCAGCAGCAAACCCGGGACTACCTCCTACGAGCAGTACTTC. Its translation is CASSKPGTTSYEQYF.

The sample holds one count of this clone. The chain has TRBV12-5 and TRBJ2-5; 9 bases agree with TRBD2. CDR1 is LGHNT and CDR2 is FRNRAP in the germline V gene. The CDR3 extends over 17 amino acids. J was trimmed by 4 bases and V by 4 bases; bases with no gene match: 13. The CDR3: CASGSLNLAGVTETQYF. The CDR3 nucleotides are TGTGCTAGTGGTTCCTTGAACTTAGCGGGAGTTACAGAGACCCAGTACTTC.

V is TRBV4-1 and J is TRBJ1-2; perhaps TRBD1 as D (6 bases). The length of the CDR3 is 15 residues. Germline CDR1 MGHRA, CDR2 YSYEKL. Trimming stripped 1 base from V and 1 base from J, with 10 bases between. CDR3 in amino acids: CASSQAQGNNYGYTF. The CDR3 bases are TGCGCCAGCAGCCAAGCCCAGGGGAATAACTATGGCTACACCTTC.

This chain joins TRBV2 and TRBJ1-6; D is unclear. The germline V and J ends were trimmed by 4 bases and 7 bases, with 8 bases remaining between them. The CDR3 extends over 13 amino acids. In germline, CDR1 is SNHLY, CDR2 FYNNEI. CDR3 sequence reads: CASSVALNSPLHF. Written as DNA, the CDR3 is TGTGCCAGCAGTGTGGCCCTCAATTCACCCCTCCACTTT.

This chain's CDR3 is CASSQENRGDTEAFF. CDR3 in DNA: TGCGCCAGCAGCCAAGAGAACAGGGGAGACACTGAAGCTTTCTTT. The gene calls are TRBV4-3 and TRBJ1-1; 7 bases agree with TRBD1. This CDR3 has 15 residues. With V trimmed by 0 bases and J by 3 bases, 4 bases remained unmatched. CDR1 is LGHNA and CDR2 is YSLEER in the germline V gene.

The CDR3 loop reads CASSSRVEAFF. The CDR3 bases are TGTGCCAGCAGTTCCAGGGTAGAAGCTTTCTTT. The genes are TRBV27 and TRBJ1-1; maybe TRBD1 (5 bases). The CDR3 length is 11 residues. In germline, CDR1 is MNHEY, CDR2 SMNVEV (reference sequence). The ends were cut back, 4 bases at V and 8 bases at J, with 8 bases in the middle.

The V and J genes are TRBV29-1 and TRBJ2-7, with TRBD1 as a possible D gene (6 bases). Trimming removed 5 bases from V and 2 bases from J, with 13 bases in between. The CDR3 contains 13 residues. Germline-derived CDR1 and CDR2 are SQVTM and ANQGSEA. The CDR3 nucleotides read TGCAGCGTTAAGAGGACAGCAGCCTACGAGCAGTACTTC. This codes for CSVKRTAAYEQYF.

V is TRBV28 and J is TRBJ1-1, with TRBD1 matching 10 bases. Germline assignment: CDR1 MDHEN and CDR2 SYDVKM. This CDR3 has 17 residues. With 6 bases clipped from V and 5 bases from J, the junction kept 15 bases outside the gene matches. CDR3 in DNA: TGTGCCAGCAGCCGTAGGACAGGGGGGAGTTTGAGGACTGAAGCTTTCTTT. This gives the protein CASSRRTGGSLRTEAFF. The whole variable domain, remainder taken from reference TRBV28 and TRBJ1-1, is DVKVTQSSRYLVKRTGEKVFLECVQDMDHENMFWYRQDPGLGLRLIYFSYDVKMKEKGDIPEGYSVSREKKERFSLILESASTNQTSMYLCASSRRTGGSLRTEAFFGQGTRLTVV.

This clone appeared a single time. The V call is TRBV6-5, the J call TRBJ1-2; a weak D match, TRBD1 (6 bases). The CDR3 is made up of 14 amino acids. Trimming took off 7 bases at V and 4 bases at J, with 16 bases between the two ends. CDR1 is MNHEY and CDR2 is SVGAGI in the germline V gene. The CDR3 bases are TGTGCCAGCACCGACCACAGGGCCCCCTATGGCTACACCTTC. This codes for CASTDHRAPYGYTF.

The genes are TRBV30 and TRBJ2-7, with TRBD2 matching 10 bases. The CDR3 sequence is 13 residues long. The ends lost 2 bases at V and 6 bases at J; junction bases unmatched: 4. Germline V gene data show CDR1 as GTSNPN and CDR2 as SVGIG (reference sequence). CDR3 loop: CAWSPSGSTEQYF. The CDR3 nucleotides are TGTGCCTGGAGTCCTAGCGGGAGCACCGAGCAGTACTTC.

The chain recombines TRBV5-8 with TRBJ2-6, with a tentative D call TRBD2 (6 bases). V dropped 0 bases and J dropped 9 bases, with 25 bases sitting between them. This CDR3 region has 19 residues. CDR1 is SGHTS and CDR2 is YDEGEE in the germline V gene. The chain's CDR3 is CASSLGLIGGASVFNVLTF. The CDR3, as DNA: TGTGCCAGCAGCTTGGGTCTCATCGGGGGTGCCTCAGTATTCAACGTCCTGACTTTC.

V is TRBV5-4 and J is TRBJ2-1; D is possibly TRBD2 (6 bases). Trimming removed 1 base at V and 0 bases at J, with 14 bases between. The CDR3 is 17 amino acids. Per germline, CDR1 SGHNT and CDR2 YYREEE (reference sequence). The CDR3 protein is CASSLPLGRSSYNEQFF. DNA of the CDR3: TGTGCCAGCAGCTTGCCCCTGGGGAGGAGCTCCTACAATGAGCAGTTCTTC.

The CDR3 DNA follows: TGTGCCAGCAGCCTAGGGAGGGGTTATAGCAATCAGCCCCAGCATTTT. Encoded protein: CASSLGRGYSNQPQHF. This chain joins TRBV7-8 and TRBJ1-5; tentative D call: TRBD1 (5 bases). The germline V gene has CDR1 SGHVS and CDR2 FQNEAQ. This CDR3 is 16 amino acids long. Trimming took 5 bases from V and 0 from J, leaving 14 bases between them.

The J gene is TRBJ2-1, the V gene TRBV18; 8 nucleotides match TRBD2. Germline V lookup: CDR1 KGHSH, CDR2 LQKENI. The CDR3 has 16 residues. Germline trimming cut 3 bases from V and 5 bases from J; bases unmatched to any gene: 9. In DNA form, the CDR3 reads TGTGCCAGCTCACCGCAAAAAGGGACTAGAGACAATGAGCAGTTCTTC. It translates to CASSPQKGTRDNEQFF.

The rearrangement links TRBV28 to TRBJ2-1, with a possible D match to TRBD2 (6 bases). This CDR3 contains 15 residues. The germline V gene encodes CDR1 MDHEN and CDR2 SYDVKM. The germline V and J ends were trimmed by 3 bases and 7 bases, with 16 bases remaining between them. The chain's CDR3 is CASSFLRERLNEQFF. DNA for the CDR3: TGTGCCAGCAGTTTTTTGCGGGAACGGTTGAATGAGCAGTTCTTC.

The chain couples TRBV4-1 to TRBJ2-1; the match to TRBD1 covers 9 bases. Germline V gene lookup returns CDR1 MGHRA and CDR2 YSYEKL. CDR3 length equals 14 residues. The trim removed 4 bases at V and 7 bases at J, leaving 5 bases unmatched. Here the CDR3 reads CASSLRQGENEQFF. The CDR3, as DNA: TGCGCCAGCAGCCTTCGACAGGGGGAAAATGAGCAGTTCTTC.

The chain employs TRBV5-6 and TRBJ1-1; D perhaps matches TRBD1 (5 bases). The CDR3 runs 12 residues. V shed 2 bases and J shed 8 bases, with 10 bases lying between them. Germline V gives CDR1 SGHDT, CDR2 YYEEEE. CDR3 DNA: TGTGCCAGCAGCTTTGTGGGGCGCGAAGCTTTCTTT. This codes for CASSFVGREAFF. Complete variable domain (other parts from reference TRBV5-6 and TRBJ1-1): DAGVTQSPTHLIKTRGQQVTLRCSPKSGHDTVSWYQQALGQGPQFIFQYYEEEERQRGNFPDRFSGHQFPNYSSELNVNALLLGDSALYLCASSFVGREAFFGQGTRLTVV.

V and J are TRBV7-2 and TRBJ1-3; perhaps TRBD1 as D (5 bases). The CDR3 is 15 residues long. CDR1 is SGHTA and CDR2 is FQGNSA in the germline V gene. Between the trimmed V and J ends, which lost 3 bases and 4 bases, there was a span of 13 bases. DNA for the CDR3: TGTGCCAGCAGCTTCCCCCGACAGAGGGGAAACACCATATATTTT. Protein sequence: CASSFPRQRGNTIYF.

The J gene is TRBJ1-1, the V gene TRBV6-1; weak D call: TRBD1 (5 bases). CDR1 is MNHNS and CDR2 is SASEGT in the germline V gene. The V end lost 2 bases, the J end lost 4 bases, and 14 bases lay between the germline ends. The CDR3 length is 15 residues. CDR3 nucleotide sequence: TGTGCCAGCAGTGAATTAGGGGAGGGTAGCACTGAAGCTTTCTTT. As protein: CASSELGEGSTEAFF.

Here the CDR3 reads CASSFGGVNSPLHF. The CDR3 bases are TGTGCCAGCAGTTTCGGGGGTGTAAATTCACCCCTCCACTTT. V gene TRBV27 combines with J gene TRBJ1-6, with D possibly TRBD1 on 5 matching bases. This CDR3 is built from 14 residues. V dropped 3 bases and J dropped 7 bases, with 10 bases sitting between them. Per the germline V gene, CDR1 is MNHEY and CDR2 is SMNVEV (reference sequence).

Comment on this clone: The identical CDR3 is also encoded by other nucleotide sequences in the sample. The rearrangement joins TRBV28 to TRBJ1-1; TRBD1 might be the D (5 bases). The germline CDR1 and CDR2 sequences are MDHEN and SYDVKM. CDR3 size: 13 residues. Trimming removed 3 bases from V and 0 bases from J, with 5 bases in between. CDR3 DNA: TGTGCCAGCAGTTTCAGGGTGAACACTGAAGCTTTCTTT. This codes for CASSFRVNTEAFF.